This T cell receptor (beta chain) was captured in a study of identical twins. Study results and limitations: Invariant populations such as MAIT and iNKT cells could partly muddle zero-insertion analyses. Shared out-of-frame alpha sequences (those common to twins) showed excess low generation probability.

Template switching, a step in the protocol, added a universal primer site, and cDNA carried unique molecular identifiers. TCRdb analysed the 5' RACE reads with MiXCR anew, one entry per CDR3 protein. Of more than 1.5 million distinct CDR3 sequences listed, about 31% are singletons. This CDR3 spans 15 amino acids. The V gene end was trimmed by 1 base and the J gene end by 6 bases; junction bases not matched to a gene: 6. Germline CDR1 and CDR2: LGHDT and YNNKEL (reference sequence). This clonotype was seen only a few times. Its antigen is not identified. The genes are TRBV3-1 and TRBJ2-1; 7 nucleotides line up with TRBD2. Specimen: cord blood. This TCR derives from a newborn girl in good health. Here the CDR3 DNA reads TGTGCCAGCAGCCAAGGACCGATAGCGGGCAATGAGCAGTTCTTC. It specifies CASSQGPIAGNEQFF.